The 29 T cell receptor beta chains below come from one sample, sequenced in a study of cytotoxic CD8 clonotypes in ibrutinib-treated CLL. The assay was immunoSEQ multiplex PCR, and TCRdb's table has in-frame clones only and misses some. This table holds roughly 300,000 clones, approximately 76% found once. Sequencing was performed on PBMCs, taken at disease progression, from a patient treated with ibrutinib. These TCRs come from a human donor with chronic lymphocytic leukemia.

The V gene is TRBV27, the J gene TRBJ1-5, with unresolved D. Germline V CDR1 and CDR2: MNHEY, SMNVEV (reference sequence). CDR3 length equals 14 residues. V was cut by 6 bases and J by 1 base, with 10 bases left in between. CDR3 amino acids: CASRDGGSNQPQHF. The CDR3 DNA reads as TGTGCCAGCAGAGACGGAGGGAGCAATCAGCCCCAGCATTTT.

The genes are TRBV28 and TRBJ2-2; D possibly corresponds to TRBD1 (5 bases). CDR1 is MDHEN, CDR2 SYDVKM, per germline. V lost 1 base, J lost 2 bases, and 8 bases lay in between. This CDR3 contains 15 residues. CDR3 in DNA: TGTGCCAGCAGTTTATTAGGGGTCAACACCGGGGAGCTGTTTTTT. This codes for CASSLLGVNTGELFF.

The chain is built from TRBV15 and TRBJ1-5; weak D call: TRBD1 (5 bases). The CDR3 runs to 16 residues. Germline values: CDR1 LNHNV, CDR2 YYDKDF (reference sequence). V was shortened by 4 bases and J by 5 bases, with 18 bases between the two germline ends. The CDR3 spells CATSMEVGAIYQPQHF. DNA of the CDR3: TGTGCCACCAGCATGGAAGTAGGGGCAATTTATCAGCCCCAGCATTTT.

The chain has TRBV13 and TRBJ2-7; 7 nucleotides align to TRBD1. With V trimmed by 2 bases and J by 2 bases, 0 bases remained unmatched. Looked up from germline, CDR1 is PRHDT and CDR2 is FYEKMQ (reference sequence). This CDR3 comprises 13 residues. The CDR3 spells CASSLQGAYEQYF. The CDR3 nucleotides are TGTGCCAGCAGCTTACAGGGGGCCTACGAGCAGTACTTC.

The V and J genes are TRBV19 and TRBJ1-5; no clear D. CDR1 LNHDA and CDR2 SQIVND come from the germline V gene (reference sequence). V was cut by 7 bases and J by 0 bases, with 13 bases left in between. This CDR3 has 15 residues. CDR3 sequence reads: CASKAHGLSNQPQHF. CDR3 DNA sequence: TGTGCCAGTAAGGCCCACGGCCTTAGCAATCAGCCCCAGCATTTT.

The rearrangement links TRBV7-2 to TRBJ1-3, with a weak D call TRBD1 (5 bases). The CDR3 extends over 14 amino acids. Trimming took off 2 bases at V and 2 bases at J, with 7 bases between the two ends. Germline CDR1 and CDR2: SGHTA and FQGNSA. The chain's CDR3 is CASSLSRAGNTIYF. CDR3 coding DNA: TGTGCCAGCAGCTTATCCAGGGCTGGAAACACCATATATTTT.

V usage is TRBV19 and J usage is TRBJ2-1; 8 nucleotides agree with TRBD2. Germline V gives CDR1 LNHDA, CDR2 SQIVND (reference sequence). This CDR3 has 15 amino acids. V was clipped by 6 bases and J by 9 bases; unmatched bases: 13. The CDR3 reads CASSHGRAALSEQFF. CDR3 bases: TGTGCCAGTAGCCACGGGAGGGCCGCTCTTTCTGAGCAGTTCTTC.

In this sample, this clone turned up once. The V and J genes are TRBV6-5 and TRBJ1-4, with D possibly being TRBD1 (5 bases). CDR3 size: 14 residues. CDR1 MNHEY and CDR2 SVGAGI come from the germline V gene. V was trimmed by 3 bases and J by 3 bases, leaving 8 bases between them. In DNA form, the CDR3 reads TGTGCCAGCAGTTATGTAGGGGCTAATGAAAAACTGTTTTTT. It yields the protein CASSYVGANEKLFF.

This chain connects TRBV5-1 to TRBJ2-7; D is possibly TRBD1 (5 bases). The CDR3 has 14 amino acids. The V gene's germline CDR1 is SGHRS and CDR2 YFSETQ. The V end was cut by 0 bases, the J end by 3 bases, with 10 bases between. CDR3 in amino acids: CASSLADIFYEQYF. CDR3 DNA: TGCGCCAGCAGCTTGGCGGACATTTTCTACGAGCAGTACTTC. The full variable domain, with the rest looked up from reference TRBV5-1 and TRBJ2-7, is KAGVTQTPRYLIKTRGQQVTLSCSPISGHRSVSWYQQTPGQGLQFLFEYFSETQRNKGNFPGRFSGRQFSNSRSEMNVSTLELGDSALYLCASSLADIFYEQYFGPGTRLTVT.

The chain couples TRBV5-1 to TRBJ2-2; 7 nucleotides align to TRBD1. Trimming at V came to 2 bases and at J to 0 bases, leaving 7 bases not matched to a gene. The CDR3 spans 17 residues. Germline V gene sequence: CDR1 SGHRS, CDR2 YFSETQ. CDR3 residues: CASSLIIGGPNTGELFF. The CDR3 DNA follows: TGCGCCAGCAGCTTAATAATAGGGGGCCCGAACACCGGGGAGCTGTTTTTT. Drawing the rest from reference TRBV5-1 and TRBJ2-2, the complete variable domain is KAGVTQTPRYLIKTRGQQVTLSCSPISGHRSVSWYQQTPGQGLQFLFEYFSETQRNKGNFPGRFSGRQFSNSRSEMNVSTLELGDSALYLCASSLIIGGPNTGELFFGEGSRLTVL.

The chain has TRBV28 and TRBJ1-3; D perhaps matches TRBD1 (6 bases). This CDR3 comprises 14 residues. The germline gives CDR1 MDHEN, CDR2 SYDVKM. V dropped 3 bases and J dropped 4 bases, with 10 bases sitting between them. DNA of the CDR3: TGTGCCAGCAGTTTTCAGGACAGAGGAAACACCATATATTTT. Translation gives CASSFQDRGNTIYF.

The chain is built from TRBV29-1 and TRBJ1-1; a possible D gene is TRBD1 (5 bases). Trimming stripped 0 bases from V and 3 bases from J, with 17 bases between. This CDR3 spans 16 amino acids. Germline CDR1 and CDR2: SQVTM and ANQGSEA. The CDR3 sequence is CSVEDWGTRLDTEAFF. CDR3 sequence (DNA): TGCAGCGTTGAAGATTGGGGGACCAGGTTAGACACTGAAGCTTTCTTT.

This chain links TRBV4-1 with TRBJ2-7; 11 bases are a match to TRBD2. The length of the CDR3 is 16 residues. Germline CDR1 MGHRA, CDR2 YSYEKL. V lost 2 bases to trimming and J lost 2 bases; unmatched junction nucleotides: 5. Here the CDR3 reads CASSQFLAGGTYEQYF. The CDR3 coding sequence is TGCGCCAGCAGCCAATTCCTAGCGGGGGGAACCTACGAGCAGTACTTC.

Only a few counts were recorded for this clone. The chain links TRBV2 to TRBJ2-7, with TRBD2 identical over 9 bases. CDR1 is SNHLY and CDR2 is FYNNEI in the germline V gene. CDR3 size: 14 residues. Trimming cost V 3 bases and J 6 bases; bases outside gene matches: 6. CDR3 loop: CASSDPGLAREQYF. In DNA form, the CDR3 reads TGTGCCAGCAGTGATCCGGGACTAGCTCGCGAGCAGTACTTC.

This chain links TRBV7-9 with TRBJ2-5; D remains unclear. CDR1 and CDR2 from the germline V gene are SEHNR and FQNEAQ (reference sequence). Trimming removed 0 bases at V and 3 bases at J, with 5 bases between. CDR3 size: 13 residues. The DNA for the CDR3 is TGTGCCAGCAGCTTAGCGATGAAAGAGACCCAGTACTTC. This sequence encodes CASSLAMKETQYF.

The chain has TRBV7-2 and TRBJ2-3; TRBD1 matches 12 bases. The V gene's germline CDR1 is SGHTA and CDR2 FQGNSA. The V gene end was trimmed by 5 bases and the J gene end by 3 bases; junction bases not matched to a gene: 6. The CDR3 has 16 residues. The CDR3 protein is CASSLWDRGLTDTQYF. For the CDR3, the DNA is TGTGCCAGCAGCCTATGGGACAGGGGGCTGACAGATACGCAGTATTTT.

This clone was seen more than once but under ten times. CDR3 protein: CASSETRGQETQYF. Here the CDR3 DNA reads TGCGCCAGCAGCGAAACCAGGGGCCAAGAGACCCAGTACTTC. V and J are TRBV4-1 and TRBJ2-5, with D possibly being TRBD1 (6 bases). The CDR3 sequence is 14 residues long. The germline CDR1 and CDR2 sequences are MGHRA and YSYEKL. V shed 5 bases and J shed 1 base, with 11 bases lying between them.

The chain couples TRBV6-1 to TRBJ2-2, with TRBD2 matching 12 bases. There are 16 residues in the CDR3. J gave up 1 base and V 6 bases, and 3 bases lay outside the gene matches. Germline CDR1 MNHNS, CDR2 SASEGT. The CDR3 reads CASRELAGGNTGELFF. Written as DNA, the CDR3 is TGTGCCAGCAGGGAACTAGCGGGGGGGAACACCGGGGAGCTGTTTTTT.

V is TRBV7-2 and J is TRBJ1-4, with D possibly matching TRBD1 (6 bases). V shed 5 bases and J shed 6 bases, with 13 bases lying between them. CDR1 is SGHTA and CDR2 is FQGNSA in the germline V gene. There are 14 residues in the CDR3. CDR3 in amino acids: CASSINRVDEKLFF. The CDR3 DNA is TGTGCCAGCAGCATCAACAGGGTGGATGAAAAACTGTTTTTT. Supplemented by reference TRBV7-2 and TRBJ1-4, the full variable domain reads GAGVSQSPSNKVTEKGKDVELRCDPISGHTALYWYRQSLGQGLEFLIYFQGNSAPDKSGLPSDRFSAERTGGSVSTLTIQRTQQEDSAVYLCASSINRVDEKLFFGSGTQLSVL.

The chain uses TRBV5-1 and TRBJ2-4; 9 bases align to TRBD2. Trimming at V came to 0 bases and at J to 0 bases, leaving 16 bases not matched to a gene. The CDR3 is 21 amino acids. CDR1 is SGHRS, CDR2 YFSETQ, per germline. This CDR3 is CASSLALVGSGGPQAKNIQYF. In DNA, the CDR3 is TGCGCCAGCAGCTTGGCACTGGTTGGAAGCGGGGGGCCTCAAGCCAAAAACATTCAGTACTTC.

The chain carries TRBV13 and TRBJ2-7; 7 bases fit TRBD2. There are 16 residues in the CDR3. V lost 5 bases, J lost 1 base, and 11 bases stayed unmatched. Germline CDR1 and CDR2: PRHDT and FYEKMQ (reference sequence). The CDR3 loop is CASSPKTSSISYEQYF. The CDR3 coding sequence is TGTGCCAGCAGCCCTAAGACTAGCTCAATATCCTACGAGCAGTACTTC.

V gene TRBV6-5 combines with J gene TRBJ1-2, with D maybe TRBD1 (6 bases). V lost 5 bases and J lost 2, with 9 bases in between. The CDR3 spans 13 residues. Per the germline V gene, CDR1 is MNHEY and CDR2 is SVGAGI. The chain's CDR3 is CASSTQGNYGYTF. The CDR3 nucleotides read TGTGCCAGCAGTACCCAGGGGAACTATGGCTACACCTTC.

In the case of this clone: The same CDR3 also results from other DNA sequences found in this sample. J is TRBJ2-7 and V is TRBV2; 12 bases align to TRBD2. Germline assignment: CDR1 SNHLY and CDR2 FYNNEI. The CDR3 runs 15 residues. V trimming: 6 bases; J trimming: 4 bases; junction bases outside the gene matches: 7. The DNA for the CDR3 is TGTGCCAGCAGCGCGACTAGCGGGAGATCTTACGAGCAGTACTTC. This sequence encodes CASSATSGRSYEQYF. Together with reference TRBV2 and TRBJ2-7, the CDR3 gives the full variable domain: EPEVTQTPSHQVTQMGQEVILRCVPISNHLYFYWYRQILGQKVEFLVSFYNNEISEKSEIFDDQFSVERPDGSNFTLKIRSTKLEDSAMYFCASSATSGRSYEQYFGPGTRLTVT.

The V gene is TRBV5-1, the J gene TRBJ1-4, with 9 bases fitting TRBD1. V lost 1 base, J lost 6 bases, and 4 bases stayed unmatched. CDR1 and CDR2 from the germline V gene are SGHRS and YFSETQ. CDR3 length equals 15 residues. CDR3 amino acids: CASSLPWTGDEKLFF. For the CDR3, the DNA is TGCGCCAGCAGCTTGCCCTGGACAGGGGATGAAAAACTGTTTTTT.

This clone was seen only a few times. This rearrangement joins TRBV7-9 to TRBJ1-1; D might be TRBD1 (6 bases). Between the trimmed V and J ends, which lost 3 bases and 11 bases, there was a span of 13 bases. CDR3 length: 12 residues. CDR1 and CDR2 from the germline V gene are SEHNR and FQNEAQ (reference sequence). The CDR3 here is CASSFQGPVAFF. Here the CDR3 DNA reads TGTGCCAGCAGCTTTCAGGGGCCCGTGGCTTTCTTT.

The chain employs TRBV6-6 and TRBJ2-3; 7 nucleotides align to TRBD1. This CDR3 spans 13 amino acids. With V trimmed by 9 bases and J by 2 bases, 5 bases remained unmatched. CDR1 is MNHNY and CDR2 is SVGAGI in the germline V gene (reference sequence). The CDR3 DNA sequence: TGTGCCAGTACGGACAGGCACACAGATACGCAGTATTTT. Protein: CASTDRHTDTQYF.

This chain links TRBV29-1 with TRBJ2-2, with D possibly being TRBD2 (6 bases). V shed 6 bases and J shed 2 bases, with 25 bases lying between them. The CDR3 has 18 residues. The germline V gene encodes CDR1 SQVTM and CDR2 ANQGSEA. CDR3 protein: CSVRTHGSPLLNTGELFF. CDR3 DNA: TGCAGCGTAAGGACGCACGGGAGCCCCCTTTTAAACACCGGGGAGCTGTTTTTT.

The CDR3 DNA is TGCAGCGTTGGGACAGGGTATGATGGCTACACCTTC. This encodes CSVGTGYDGYTF. The chain combines TRBV29-1 with TRBJ1-2; 8 bases map to TRBD1. CDR3 length: 12 amino acids. The ends lost 4 bases at V and 6 bases at J; junction bases unmatched: 4. Germline assignment: CDR1 SQVTM and CDR2 ANQGSEA.

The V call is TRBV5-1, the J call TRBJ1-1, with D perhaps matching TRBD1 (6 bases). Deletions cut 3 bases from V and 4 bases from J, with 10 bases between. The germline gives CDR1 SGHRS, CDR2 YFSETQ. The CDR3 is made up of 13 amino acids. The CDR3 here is CASSWQGFTEAFF. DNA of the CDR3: TGCGCCAGCAGCTGGCAGGGGTTCACTGAAGCTTTCTTT.